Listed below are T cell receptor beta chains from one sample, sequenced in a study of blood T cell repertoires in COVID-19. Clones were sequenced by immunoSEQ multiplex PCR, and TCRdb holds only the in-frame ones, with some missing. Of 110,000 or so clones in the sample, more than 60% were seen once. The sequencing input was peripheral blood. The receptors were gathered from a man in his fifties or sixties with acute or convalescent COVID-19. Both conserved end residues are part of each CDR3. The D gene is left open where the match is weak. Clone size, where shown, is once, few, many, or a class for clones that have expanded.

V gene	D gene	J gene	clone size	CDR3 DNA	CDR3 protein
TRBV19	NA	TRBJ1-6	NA	TGTGCCAGTAGTACCAGGGAAAGTGATAATTCACCCCTCCACTTT	CASSTRESDNSPLHF
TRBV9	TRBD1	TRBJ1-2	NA	TGTGCCAGCAGAGGGACAGGGAACTATGGCTACACCTTC	CASRGTGNYGYTF
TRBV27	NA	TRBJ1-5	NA	TGTGCCAGCAGTTTGGCAGGGTTTAGCAATCAGCCCCAGCATTTT	CASSLAGFSNQPQHF
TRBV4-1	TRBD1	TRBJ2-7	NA	TGCGCCAGCAGTCACCAAGAGTCCCCAGGGGGCTTTTACGAGCAGTACTTC	CASSHQESPGGFYEQYF
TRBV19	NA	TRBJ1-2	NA	TGTGCCAGTAGTATGATCCAGGGGAACCATGGCTACACCTTC	CASSMIQGNHGYTF
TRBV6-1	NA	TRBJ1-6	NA	TGTGCCAGCAGTGAATCGTATGGAGGCCTTAATTCACCCCTCCACTTT	CASSESYGGLNSPLHF
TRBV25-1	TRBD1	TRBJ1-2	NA	TGTGCCAGCAGTGAAGGTTTGGGGACAGCTGGCTACACCTTC	CASSEGLGTAGYTF
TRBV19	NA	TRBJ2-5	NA	TGTGCCAGTAGTATGGGTAAAAGAGGGCAAGAGACCCAGTACTTC	CASSMGKRGQETQYF
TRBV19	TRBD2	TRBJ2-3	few	TGTGCCAGTAGCCACTTCGGACTAGCGGGAGTCGCAGATACGCAGTATTTT	CASSHFGLAGVADTQYF
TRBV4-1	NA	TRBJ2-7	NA	TGCGCCAGCAGCCAATCATTCTGGGACACCGCCTACGAGCAGTACTTC	CASSQSFWDTAYEQYF
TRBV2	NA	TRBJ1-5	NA	TGTGCCAGCAGTGACAGGGCCGCTTATAGCAATCAGCCCCAGCATTTT	CASSDRAAYSNQPQHF
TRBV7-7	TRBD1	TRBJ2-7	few	TGTGCCAGCAGCACGGGACAGGGATACGAGCAGTACTTC	CASSTGQGYEQYF
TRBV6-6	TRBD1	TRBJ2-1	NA	TGTGCCAGCAGTACCCGTGGACAGGGATACAATGAGCAGTTCTTC	CASSTRGQGYNEQFF
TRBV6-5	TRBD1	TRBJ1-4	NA	TGTGCCAGCAGTTACGATACAGGGGAGGTAGAAAAACTGTTTTTT	CASSYDTGEVEKLFF
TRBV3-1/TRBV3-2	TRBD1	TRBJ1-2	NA	TGTGCCAGCAGCCAAGAGACAGGGCTCTATGGCTACACCTTC	CASSQETGLYGYTF
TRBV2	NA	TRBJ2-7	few	TGTGCCAGCAGTGAGGGGAGGTACGAGCAGTACTTC	CASSEGRYEQYF
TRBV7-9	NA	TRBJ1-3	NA	TGTGCCAGCAGCCAATCTGGAAACACCATATATTTT	CASSQSGNTIYF
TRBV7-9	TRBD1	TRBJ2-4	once	TGTGCCAGCAGCCGTGACAGGGGGAACATTCAGTACTTC	CASSRDRGNIQYF
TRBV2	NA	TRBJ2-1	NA	TGTGCCAGCAGGAAAACGGATAGCCCCTACAATGAGCAGTTCTTC	CASRKTDSPYNEQFF
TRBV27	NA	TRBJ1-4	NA	TGTGCCAGCAGTTTGCAGGTCGGTAGTGAAAAACTGTTTTTT	CASSLQVGSEKLFF
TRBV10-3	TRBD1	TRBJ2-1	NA	TGTGCCATCAGGCCGGGACAGCCCGACAATGAGCAGTTCTTC	CAIRPGQPDNEQFF
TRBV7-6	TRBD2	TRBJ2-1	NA	TGTGCCAGCAGCTTAGCCCTGGCGGGAGCTTACAATGAGCAGTTCTTC	CASSLALAGAYNEQFF
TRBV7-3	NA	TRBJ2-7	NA	TGTGCCAGCAGCTTAACAGGGGAAACCCACGAGCAGTACTTC	CASSLTGETHEQYF
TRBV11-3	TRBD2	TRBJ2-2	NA	TGTGCCAGCAGCCCAACCCGGGGGGCGAACACCGGGGAGCTGTTTTTT	CASSPTRGANTGELFF
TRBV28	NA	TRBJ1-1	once	TGTGCCAGCAGTCCCGCGGGACGCCTTAACACTGAAGCTTTCTTT	CASSPAGRLNTEAFF
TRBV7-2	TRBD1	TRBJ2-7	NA	TGTGCCAGCAGCTTAGATATCGGGACAGGCCCGGGTTACGAGCAGTACTTC	CASSLDIGTGPGYEQYF
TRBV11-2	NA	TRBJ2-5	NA	TGTGCCAGCAGCTTTGGCGGGGGCCTGCCCCAAGAGACCCAGTACTTC	CASSFGGGLPQETQYF
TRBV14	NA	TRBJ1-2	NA	TGTGCCAGCAGCCCCCGCGGGGTATATCACTATGGCTACACCTTC	CASSPRGVYHYGYTF
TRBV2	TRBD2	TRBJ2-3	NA	TGTGCCAGCCTAGCGGGGGGGGCCACAGATACGCAGTATTTT	CASLAGGATDTQYF
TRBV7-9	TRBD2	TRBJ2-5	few	TGTGCCAGCAGCTTAGGGACTAGCAGCCAAGAGACCCAGTACTTC	CASSLGTSSQETQYF
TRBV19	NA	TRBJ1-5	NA	TGTGCCAGTAGTAGGGACAAAAATCAGCCCCAGCATTTT	CASSRDKNQPQHF
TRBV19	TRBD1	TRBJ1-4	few	TGTGCCAGTAGTATCTGGGGGGACAGGGGGCGCGGTGAAAAACTGTTTTTT	CASSIWGDRGRGEKLFF
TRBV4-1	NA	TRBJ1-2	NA	TGCGCCAGCAGCCAAGATGATCGGGGGGCGCTAGGCTACACCTTC	CASSQDDRGALGYTF
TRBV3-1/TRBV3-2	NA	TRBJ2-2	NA	TGTGCCAGCAGCCAAGTATTGAGATCCGGGGAGCTGTTTTTT	CASSQVLRSGELFF
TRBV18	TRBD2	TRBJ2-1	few	TGTGCCAGCTCAGCCGGGACTAGCGGTATAGAGCAGTTCTTC	CASSAGTSGIEQFF
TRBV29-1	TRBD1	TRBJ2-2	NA	TGCAGCGTTCGGGACAGGGCGAACACCGGGGAGCTGTTTTTT	CSVRDRANTGELFF
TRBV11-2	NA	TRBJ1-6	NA	TGTGCCAGCAGCTTAGAGAGTTCACCCCTCCACTTT	CASSLESSPLHF
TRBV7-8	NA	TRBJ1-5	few	TGTGCCAGCAGCCCCGTAGGCGGGGCCCAGCATTTT	CASSPVGGAQHF
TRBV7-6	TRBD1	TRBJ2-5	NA	TGTGCCAGCAGCCGATCCCCGGGACAGAGGGAGCAAGAGACCCAGTACTTC	CASSRSPGQREQETQYF
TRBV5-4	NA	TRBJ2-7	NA	TGTGCCAGCAGCTTGGGAGGGCTCCCCTACTACGAGCAGTACTTC	CASSLGGLPYYEQYF
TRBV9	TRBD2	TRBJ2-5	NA	TGTGCCAGCAGCGTATGGGGACTAGCGGGGGAGCTGGGACAAGAGACCCAGTACTTC	CASSVWGLAGELGQETQYF